This passage covers 25 T cell receptor beta chains from one sample sequenced in a study of blood T cell repertoires in COVID-19. The method was immunoSEQ multiplex PCR; TCRdb's version includes in-frame clones alone and lacks a portion of them. Among approximately 270,000 clones listed, roughly 88% were seen once. Material for sequencing was peripheral blood. Source of these receptors: a woman between 65 and 79 years old with acute or convalescent COVID-19.

V gene TRBV30 combines with J gene TRBJ2-2; D perhaps matches TRBD2 (5 bases). Deletions cut 0 bases from V and 7 bases from J, with 18 bases between. CDR3 length: 16 residues. Germline CDR1 GTSNPN, CDR2 SVGIG (reference sequence). CDR3 sequence (DNA): TGTGCCTGGAGTGTAGGGTACGCTAGCCTTGACGGGGAGCTGTTTTTT. It encodes CAWSVGYASLDGELFF.

The chain links TRBV6-1 to TRBJ2-5; 8 bases are shared with TRBD1. Germline V lookup: CDR1 MNHNS, CDR2 SASEGT. This CDR3 has 15 amino acids. The V gene end was trimmed by 0 bases and the J gene end by 7 bases; junction bases not matched to a gene: 7. The CDR3 spells CASSEAGTGRGTQYF. CDR3 sequence (DNA): TGTGCCAGCAGTGAAGCAGGGACAGGAAGAGGGACCCAGTACTTC.

V and J are TRBV7-2 and TRBJ2-3, with unresolved D. Trimming took off 1 base at V and 5 bases at J, with 7 bases between the two ends. Germline CDR1 SGHTA, CDR2 FQGNSA. This CDR3 is built from 13 residues. CDR3 protein: CASSLVTGDTQYF. The DNA of the CDR3 is TGTGCCAGCAGCTTAGTAACGGGAGATACGCAGTATTTT. Drawing the rest from reference TRBV7-2 and TRBJ2-3, the complete variable domain is GAGVSQSPSNKVTEKGKDVELRCDPISGHTALYWYRQSLGQGLEFLIYFQGNSAPDKSGLPSDRFSAERTGGSVSTLTIQRTQQEDSAVYLCASSLVTGDTQYFGPGTRLTVL.

Regarding this clone: The same CDR3 also results from other DNA sequences found in this sample. The chain is built from TRBV7-9 and TRBJ2-2; TRBD2 aligns across 11 bases. The CDR3 totals 16 residues. V lost 2 bases, J lost 4 bases, and 3 bases stayed unmatched. From germline, CDR1 is SEHNR and CDR2 FQNEAQ (reference sequence). CDR3 amino acids: CASSLLAGGPTGELFF. The CDR3 region has the DNA TGTGCCAGCAGCTTACTAGCGGGGGGCCCCACCGGGGAGCTGTTTTTT.

A few counts support this clone. The chain combines TRBV19 with TRBJ2-1, with 8 positions matching TRBD2. Per the germline V gene, CDR1 is LNHDA and CDR2 is SQIVND (reference sequence). There are 15 residues in the CDR3. Trimming at V came to 5 bases and at J to 4 bases, leaving 7 bases not matched to a gene. DNA of the CDR3: TGTGCCAGTAGTTCCGGGGGGGCCCGTTACAATGAGCAGTTCTTC. Its protein product is CASSSGGARYNEQFF.

This chain uses TRBV7-2 with TRBJ2-7; D perhaps matches TRBD2 (6 bases). This CDR3 region has 14 residues. CDR1 and CDR2 from the germline V gene are SGHTA and FQGNSA. Trimming stripped 3 bases from V and 2 bases from J, with 11 bases between. DNA for the CDR3: TGTGCCAGCAGCTTTCGGCGGGGAGCCTACGAGCAGTACTTC. The encoded protein is CASSFRRGAYEQYF.

The V gene is TRBV7-8, the J gene TRBJ1-4; 9 nucleotides match TRBD1. V dropped 5 bases and J dropped 11; count of bases not matched to a gene: 9. This CDR3 has 14 residues. CDR1 and CDR2 from the germline V gene are SGHVS and FQNEAQ. The CDR3 loop reads CASSVQRTGEKLFF. DNA of the CDR3: TGTGCCAGCAGCGTTCAAAGGACAGGGGAGAAACTGTTTTTT.

This clone was observed a single time. The genes are TRBV9 and TRBJ1-3, with D perhaps matching TRBD1 (5 bases). The CDR3 covers 15 residues. Deletions cut 4 bases from V and 7 bases from J, with 18 bases between. CDR1 SGDLS and CDR2 YYNGEE come from the germline V gene. The CDR3 coding sequence is TGTGCCAGCAGCCTAGGGACCCTCCGCGGGAACACCATATATTTT. Translated, it gives CASSLGTLRGNTIYF.

The V gene is TRBV5-4, the J gene TRBJ1-3; 8 bases line up with TRBD1. Germline CDR1 reads SGHNT; CDR2 reads YYREEE (reference sequence). V shed 4 bases, J shed 2 bases, and the junction held 2 bases outside the gene matches. The CDR3 runs to 14 residues. The CDR3 reads CASSEQGAGNTIYF. CDR3 nucleotide sequence: TGTGCCAGCAGCGAACAGGGGGCTGGAAACACCATATATTTT.

The CDR3, as DNA: TGTGCCAGCTCACCCGGGACAGGGGGCCTCACCGGGGAGCTGTTTTTT. Its translation: CASSPGTGGLTGELFF. The chain couples TRBV18 to TRBJ2-2; 12 bases agree with TRBD1. J was trimmed by 4 bases and V by 3 bases; bases with no gene match: 3. The length of the CDR3 is 16 residues. Germline values: CDR1 KGHSH, CDR2 LQKENI.

The chain's CDR3 is CASSPPRLGKNNEQFF. The DNA of the CDR3 is TGTGCCAGCTCACCTCCTCGACTAGGTAAGAACAATGAGCAGTTCTTC. The chain links TRBV18 to TRBJ2-1; possible D gene TRBD2, 6 bases. Germline V gene lookup returns CDR1 KGHSH and CDR2 LQKENI. This CDR3 has 16 amino acids. Trimming left V 3 bases short and J 5 bases short, with 17 bases between.

The chain is built from TRBV24-1 and TRBJ2-7; D might be TRBD1 (5 bases). Germline lookup yields CDR1 KGHDR and CDR2 SFDVKD. This CDR3 region has 14 residues. V shed 4 bases and J shed 6 bases, with 15 bases lying between them. CDR3 sequence (DNA): TGTGCCACCAGTGACCCCGGCAGGGCTGCCGAGCAGTACTTC. It codes for CATSDPGRAAEQYF.

The chain employs TRBV5-1 and TRBJ1-5; D unclear. The germline V and J ends were trimmed by 0 bases and 1 base, with 8 bases remaining between them. The CDR3 has 15 amino acids. Germline V CDR1 and CDR2: SGHRS, YFSETQ. CDR3 coding DNA: TGCGCCAGCAGCTTGGGCGTCGAGAGCAATCAGCCCCAGCATTTT. This codes for CASSLGVESNQPQHF.

The gene calls are TRBV7-8 and TRBJ2-5; D possibly corresponds to TRBD2 (7 bases). CDR1 is SGHVS, CDR2 FQNEAQ, per germline. V was clipped by 4 bases and J by 5 bases, with 17 bases between them. The CDR3 covers 15 residues. The CDR3 DNA reads TGTGCCAGCAGCTACTCGGGGGGCGAGGAGGAGACCCAGTACTTC. This codes for CASSYSGGEEETQYF.

In its sample, this clone was seen once. V usage is TRBV5-8 and J usage is TRBJ2-1, with TRBD2 matching over 14 bases. The V and J ends lost 1 base and 8 bases, in that order; junction bases with no gene match: 5. The V gene's germline CDR1 is SGHTS and CDR2 YDEGEE. The CDR3 runs 16 residues. CDR3: CASSLFRTSGGYEQFF. CDR3 bases: TGTGCCAGCAGCTTGTTCCGGACTAGCGGGGGGTATGAGCAGTTCTTC. The full variable domain, in which reference TRBV5-8 and TRBJ2-1 provide the parts outside the CDR3, is EAGVTQSPTHLIKTRGQQATLRCSPISGHTSVYWYQQALGLGLQFLLWYDEGEERNRGNFPPRFSGRQFPNYSSELNVNALELEDSALYLCASSLFRTSGGYEQFFGPGTRLTVL.

The CDR3 reads CASSAQPGYGYTF. The CDR3, as DNA: TGTGCCAGCAGTGCACAACCAGGGTATGGCTACACCTTC. The J gene is TRBJ1-2, the V gene TRBV6-4; D is perhaps TRBD1 (5 bases). The CDR3 totals 13 residues. Looked up from germline, CDR1 is MRHNA and CDR2 is SNTAGT. V was clipped by 4 bases and J by 5 bases, with 11 bases between them.

The table lists this clone with a count of one. This chain connects TRBV4-1 to TRBJ2-3; 10 nucleotides line up with TRBD1. Germline values: CDR1 MGHRA, CDR2 YSYEKL. After removal of 3 bases from V and 6 bases from J, the junction contained 6 bases not matched to a gene. The CDR3 spans 15 residues. CDR3 residues: CASSHHGQGGDTQYF. The CDR3 coding sequence is TGCGCCAGCAGCCACCACGGACAGGGGGGCGATACGCAGTATTTT.

The CDR3 is CASPDSSKNIQYF. The CDR3 bases are TGTGCCAGCCCTGACAGTTCCAAAAACATTCAGTACTTC. The rearrangement joins TRBV2 to TRBJ2-4; D might be TRBD1 (5 bases). This CDR3 has 13 amino acids. V was cut by 8 bases and J by 2 bases, with 10 bases left in between. CDR1 is SNHLY, CDR2 FYNNEI, per germline.

The V call is TRBV9, the J call TRBJ2-4; 8 nucleotides line up with TRBD1. Germline-derived CDR1 and CDR2 are SGDLS and YYNGEE. J was trimmed by 5 bases and V by 4 bases; bases with no gene match: 11. This CDR3 is built from 16 residues. The CDR3 DNA reads as TGTGCCAGCAGCTCCCCCAGGGGGCTTGGGGAAAACATTCAGTACTTC. Residues: CASSSPRGLGENIQYF.

The rearrangement joins TRBV6-1 to TRBJ1-5, with D maybe TRBD1 (5 bases). The CDR3 covers 16 residues. CDR1 is MNHNS, CDR2 SASEGT, per germline. Trimming cost V 2 bases and J 5 bases, with 16 bases left between them. The CDR3 sequence: CASSERQGRVYQPQHF. The CDR3 nucleotides read TGTGCCAGCAGTGAACGGCAGGGTAGGGTATATCAGCCCCAGCATTTT.

This chain links TRBV2 with TRBJ1-1; the D is unclear. CDR3 length equals 13 residues. Trimming cost V 2 bases and J 1 base, with 5 bases left between them. CDR1 is SNHLY, CDR2 FYNNEI, per germline. The CDR3 nucleotides are TGTGCCAGCAGTGAATACGGGAACACTGAAGCTTTCTTT. Translated, it gives CASSEYGNTEAFF.

The chain joins TRBV3-1 (or the pseudogene TRBV3-2) to TRBJ2-1, with 7 bases fitting TRBD2. The germline V gene encodes CDR1 LGHDT and CDR2 YNNKEL (reference sequence). V lost 0 bases, J lost 9 bases, and 8 bases stayed unmatched. The CDR3 has 15 amino acids. Here the CDR3 reads CASSQDAAGLGEQFF. Written as DNA, the CDR3 is TGTGCCAGCAGCCAAGATGCAGCGGGGTTGGGTGAGCAGTTCTTC.

V is TRBV6-1 and J is TRBJ2-7; 9 bases are shared with TRBD2. This CDR3 spans 17 amino acids. Germline CDR1 MNHNS, CDR2 SASEGT. Losses at the gene ends were 2 bases for V and 0 bases for J; bases not matched to a gene: 8. CDR3 amino acids: CASSENSGGLVSYEQYF. The CDR3 region has the DNA TGTGCCAGCAGTGAAAATAGCGGGGGATTGGTCTCCTACGAGCAGTACTTC.

The chain recombines TRBV7-7 with TRBJ2-3, with 7 bases aligning to TRBD2. The CDR3 runs to 16 residues. CDR1 SSHAT and CDR2 FNYEAQ come from the germline V gene (reference sequence). Unmatched junction bases numbered 8, after V lost 1 base and J lost 4 bases. The CDR3 protein is CASSLGLGGGADTQYF. The CDR3 nucleotides are TGTGCCAGCAGCTTAGGCCTAGGTGGGGGGGCAGATACGCAGTATTTT.

The chain combines TRBV5-5 with TRBJ1-1, with unresolved D. Germline CDR1 is SGHKS and CDR2 is YYEKEE (reference sequence). This CDR3 has 11 residues. V was cut by 1 base and J by 10 bases, with 8 bases left in between. CDR3 DNA sequence: TGTGCCAGCAGCTTGTTGGAGGGAGCTTTCTTT. It encodes CASSLLEGAFF.